The rows below give T cell receptor beta chains drawn from one sample of a study of blood T cell repertoires in COVID-19. The data were produced by immunoSEQ multiplex PCR, yet TCRdb's version contains in-frame clones alone and is incomplete. This table holds more than 400,000 clones, roughly 85% found once. Material: peripheral blood. The receptors come from a human donor in a cohort sampled during active COVID-19. CDR3s include the opening cysteine and the closing phenylalanine or tryptophan. The order of the fields is D gene, J gene, V gene, clone size, CDR3 DNA, CDR3 protein. The D gene is left open where the match is weak. For some rows the clone size is stated as once, few or many, or as a class when expanded; others skip it.

TRBD2 | TRBJ2-3 | TRBV15 | - | TGTGCCACCAGCACCAAATTGAGCGGGAGCAGCACAGATACGCAGTATTTT | CATSTKLSGSSTDTQYF
- | TRBJ1-1 | TRBV7-9 | - | TGTGCCAGCAGCTTAGTGGACAATTCGGCGACTTTCTTT | CASSLVDNSATFF
- | TRBJ2-3 | TRBV9 | - | TGTGCCAGCTCCCGGCAGGGCTTCACAGATACGCAGTATTTT | CASSRQGFTDTQYF
- | TRBJ1-4 | TRBV3-1/TRBV3-2 | - | TGTGCCAGCAGCTCTCTCGGACAGTTTGAAAAACTGTTTTTT | CASSSLGQFEKLFF
TRBD1 | TRBJ1-1 | TRBV5-1 | - | TGCGCCAGCAGCCCCGGGACAGGGGGCGCTTGGACTGAAGCTTTCTTT | CASSPGTGGAWTEAFF
TRBD1 | TRBJ2-7 | TRBV5-5 | once | TGTGCCAGCAGCCTACCTGGGACAGGGGGTACCTACGAGCAGTACTTC | CASSLPGTGGTYEQYF
TRBD1 | TRBJ1-1 | TRBV5-1 | - | TGCGCCAGCAGCTTAAGACAGGGTGGCCGCAACACTGAAGCTTTCTTT | CASSLRQGGRNTEAFF
TRBD1 | TRBJ2-7 | TRBV19 | once | TGTGCCAGTAGTATAGGGTACGGGACAGGGAACTACGAGCAGTACTTC | CASSIGYGTGNYEQYF
TRBD1 | TRBJ1-1 | TRBV10-3 | - | TGTGCCATCAGACAGGGGGCGGTCACTGAAGCTTTCTTT | CAIRQGAVTEAFF
- | TRBJ1-1 | TRBV19 | - | TGTGCCAGTAGTCCCCGCCCAACAGGAACTGAAGCTTTCTTT | CASSPRPTGTEAFF
TRBD1 | TRBJ1-2 | TRBV9 | - | TGTGCCAGCACCGGGACAGATTATGGCTACACCTTC | CASTGTDYGYTF
TRBD1 | TRBJ1-4 | TRBV27 | - | TGTGCCAGCAGTACCCCGACAGGGGGGAATGAAAAACTGTTTTTT | CASSTPTGGNEKLFF
- | TRBJ1-3 | TRBV28 | - | TGTGCCAGCAGTTTACCCGGGATGGCCTCTGGAAACACCATATATTTT | CASSLPGMASGNTIYF
TRBD2 | TRBJ2-3 | TRBV3-1/TRBV3-2 | - | TGTGCCAGCAGCCATGGCGGGAGGGCAACAGATACGCAGTATTTT | CASSHGGRATDTQYF
TRBD2 | TRBJ2-5 | TRBV19 | - | TGTGCCAGTAGTACCCGGACTAGCGGGAGTGAGACCCAGTACTTC | CASSTRTSGSETQYF
- | TRBJ1-2 | TRBV4-3 | - | TGCGCCAGCAGCCAAGCGGGGGGCTATGGCTACACCTTC | CASSQAGGYGYTF
TRBD2 | TRBJ2-1 | TRBV24-1 | - | TGTGCCACTATAGGGAGGGGCGCCTACAATGAGCAGTTCTTC | CATIGRGAYNEQFF